These 8 T cell receptor beta chains came from one sample sequenced in a study of T-cell memory formation after mild COVID-19. Each CDR3 protein is one row after TCRdb ran MiXCR on the 5' RACE reads. The data show more than 450,000 distinct CDR3 sequences, more than 15% seen once. Sequencing was carried out using PBMCs or a T cell subset sorted from them (not recorded which). These receptors came from an adult woman who had mild COVID-19 (a few samples of this study predate the infection). Cell type and time point are not known.

This clonotype was seen a few times. This rearrangement joins TRBV12-3 or TRBV12-4 to TRBJ2-1, with 13 nucleotides matching TRBD2. The J segment lost 9 bases and the V segment lost 5 bases, leaving 16 bases of the junction unmatched. CDR3 length: 18 amino acids. The CDR3 DNA reads TGTGCCAGCAGTCCCACTAGCGGGAGGGCCTTGGCGGTTCTTGAGCAGTTCTTC. Translating gives CASSPTSGRALAVLEQFF.

The rearrangement uses TRBV24-1 and TRBJ2-7; D might be TRBD2 (5 bases). V was shortened by 8 bases and J by 4 bases, with 20 bases between the two germline ends. The germline gives CDR1 KGHDR, CDR2 SFDVKD. The CDR3 loop spans 15 amino acids. The CDR3 region is CATTGKRSWQYEQYF. Written as DNA, the CDR3 is TGTGCCACCACGGGGAAGAGGAGTTGGCAATACGAGCAGTACTTC.

This clonotype was counted a few times. The gene calls are TRBV20-1 and TRBJ1-1, with D uncertain. The CDR3 spans 15 residues. Germline V CDR1 and CDR2: DFQATT, SNEGSKA (reference sequence). V was trimmed by 3 bases and J by 4 bases, leaving 18 bases between them. CDR3 sequence reads: CSASLTGRASTEAFF. The CDR3, as DNA: TGCAGTGCTAGCCTCACCGGACGAGCATCCACTGAAGCTTTCTTT.

This chain connects TRBV12-3 or TRBV12-4 to TRBJ2-1, with 7 bases matching TRBD2. Trimming removed 4 bases from V and 3 bases from J; junction bases left unmatched: 12. The CDR3 extends over 17 amino acids. The CDR3 sequence: CASSSPYSGDLYNEQFF. The CDR3, as DNA: TGTGCCAGCAGTTCCCCTTACAGCGGGGATCTCTACAATGAGCAGTTCTTC.

This clonotype was counted a few times. J is TRBJ2-7 and V is TRBV7-2, with TRBD2 identical over 7 bases. Losses at the gene ends were 6 bases for V and 4 bases for J; bases not matched to a gene: 6. Looked up from germline, CDR1 is SGHTA and CDR2 is FQGNSA. CDR3 length equals 13 residues. CDR3 sequence reads: CASSSTSVYEQYF. Here the CDR3 DNA reads TGTGCCAGCAGTTCCACTAGCGTATACGAGCAGTACTTC.

CDR3 loop: CASTEGGLSYNEQFF. CDR3 coding DNA: TGCGCCAGCACTGAGGGGGGTTTGTCCTACAATGAGCAGTTCTTC. This rearrangement joins TRBV5-1 to TRBJ2-1; D tentatively reads TRBD1 or TRBD2 (6 bases each). V was pared by 6 bases and J by 1 base, with 14 bases between. In germline, CDR1 is SGHRS, CDR2 YFSETQ. The CDR3 spans 15 residues.

The chain couples TRBV30 to TRBJ1-5; 8 positions agree with TRBD1. The CDR3 contains 13 residues. Per germline, CDR1 GTSNPN and CDR2 SVGIG (reference sequence). The junction had 1 base not matched to a gene; V was cut back by 1 base and J by 5 bases. CDR3 nucleotide sequence: TGTGCCTGGAGTGCGACAGGGGATCAGCCCCAGCATTTT. Translated, it gives CAWSATGDQPQHF.

This clonotype has more than one count but fewer than ten. The rearrangement links TRBV10-3 to TRBJ1-1, with a weak D call TRBD1 (6 bases). Germline CDR1 is ENHRY and CDR2 is SYGVKD. The CDR3 has 15 residues. Trimming removed 6 bases at V and 4 bases at J, with 18 bases between. CDR3 loop: CAISRDIDVVTEAFF. The CDR3 coding sequence is TGTGCCATCAGCCGGGACATCGACGTTGTCACTGAAGCTTTCTTT.